The clone carrying this T cell receptor (beta chain) was found once. CDR1 and CDR2 (germline): MNHNS, SASEGT. The V end lost 2 bases, the J end lost 9 bases, and 16 bases lay between the germline ends. The CDR3 is 14 amino acids. The data were taken from a study of blood T cell repertoires in COVID-19. Study-wide background: From T cells, B-cell-depleted T cells, or PBMCs came the material, which was cDNA or gDNA.

Authors' processing steps: Amplifying reference gene primers gave estimates of nucleated cell counts. Profiled with immunoSEQ multiplex PCR; TCRdb holds only in-frame clones, not every one. V, J and clone size derive from that table, while D and trimming were established from the DNA sequence. The repertoire holds about 190,000 clones, around four fifths seen once, with 2.8% in the top ten. This receptor was identified in a woman aged 80 or older with active or convalescent COVID-19. Sequenced input: peripheral blood. The rearrangement joins TRBV6-1 to TRBJ1-1; D possibly corresponds to TRBD1 (5 bases). The CDR3 DNA reads as TGTGCCAGCAGTGAAAAGATTCAGGGTAGAAAAGCTTTCTTT. This gives the protein CASSEKIQGRKAFF.